This T cell receptor beta chain was sequenced in a study of CD8 T cells in Susac syndrome. Findings and limits, study-wide: Acknowledgment was made by the study that its TCR sequencing and HLA analysis involved a relatively small number of individuals.

The ends lost 1 base at V and 5 bases at J; junction bases unmatched: 14. This CDR3 comprises 19 residues. Per germline, CDR1 LNHNV and CDR2 YYDKDF (reference sequence). TCR beta sequences were obtained from blood CD8+ and CD4+ T cells. In the multiple sclerosis control group, patients were treatment-naive and had stable or active relapsing-remitting disease. Reverse transcription used about 0.45 to 1 ug RNA and random hexamers. TCR beta CDR3 was amplified by immunoSEQ covering 54 Vbeta and 13 Jbeta. TCRdb reprocessed the immunoSEQ multiplex PCR reads via MiXCR and lists one record per CDR3 protein. This sample has 300,000 to 350,000 distinct CDR3 sequences; roughly 94% occur once, and the top ten carry 0.065%. In this sample, this clonotype turned up once. The antigen remains undetermined.

The source of this sequence is a human donor with multiple sclerosis. Source material: CD4+ T cells from PBMCs. The chain has TRBV15 and TRBJ2-1, with 10 bases identical to TRBD2. CDR3 DNA: TGTGCCACCAGCAGAGGTTGGAAAGCTAGCGGGAGTACGAACAATGAGCAGTTCTTC. As protein: CATSRGWKASGSTNNEQFF.